The present entry profiles one T cell receptor beta chain with its context. Its antigen is currently unknown. V was clipped by 4 bases and J by 1 base, with 20 bases between them. The CDR3 spans 17 residues. Germline CDR1 is SGHVS and CDR2 is FQNEAQ. This entry is derived from a study of shared clonotypes between healthy human individuals. Study information: Used for every donor were three CD4 naive, three CD4 memory, two CD8 naive and one CD8 memory plate.

General study results and limits: It was the few donors that limited the genetic and exposure-history diversity represented. Specimens sampled were limited to blood, with tissue repertoires likely differing.

Here immunoSEQ multiplex PCR was the method, and the copy in TCRdb shows in-frame clones only, minus some. The repertoire consists of approximately 1.4 million clones, with approximately 98% occurring once and the leading ten covering 0.4% to 0.45%. Researchers partitioned CD4+ cells into CD45RA+ naive and CD45RA-negative memory subsets. Input material: naive CD4+ T cells sorted from blood. The subset: CD45RA+ positively selected. V and J are TRBV7-8 and TRBJ2-7, with D possibly TRBD1 on 5 matching bases. The source is a man aged 25 to 45 in good health. CDR3 coding DNA: TGTGCCAGCAGCTGGGCCCGATTGGAGACAGTGTCCTACGAGCAGTACTTC. Protein sequence: CASSWARLETVSYEQYF.